One sample yielded the 8 T cell receptor beta chains listed below, sequenced in a study of CD4 T cells in relation to SARS-CoV-2 and coronaviruses. The protocol was immunoSEQ multiplex PCR, while the TCRdb copy is restricted to in-frame clones and leaves out a portion. The sample carries 20,000 to 25,000 clones, approximately 84% recorded once. These receptors have no identified antigens. Before the COVID-19 pandemic, during about 2010-2018, CD4+ T cells were taken from unexposed donors. CD4+ T cells were isolated from the cells after around 10 days of culture. The sample was CD4+ T cells from PBMCs, cultured in vitro. Receptors originate from a human donor in good health.

The chain joins TRBV10-3 to TRBJ2-5; D is perhaps TRBD1 (8 bases). The CDR3 has 16 amino acids. Per the germline V gene, CDR1 is ENHRY and CDR2 is SYGVKD. V was shortened by 0 bases and J by 4 bases, with 15 bases between the two germline ends. The CDR3 is CAISESRTGRGETQYF. CDR3 DNA sequence: TGTGCCATCAGTGAGTCTCGGACAGGGAGGGGAGAGACCCAGTACTTC.

The CDR3 spells CASSFHEPGGRSEQYF. CDR3 DNA: TGCGCCAGCAGCTTCCACGAGCCGGGAGGACGTAGCGAGCAGTACTTC. This rearrangement joins TRBV5-1 to TRBJ2-7; 7 nucleotides match TRBD2. This CDR3 is 16 amino acids long. Germline loops: CDR1 SGHRS, CDR2 YFSETQ. The V and J ends lost 2 bases and 6 bases, in that order; junction bases with no gene match: 14.

The chain is built from TRBV11-2 and TRBJ2-7; possibly TRBD1 or TRBD2 for D (5 bases each). V shed 5 bases and J shed 1 base, with 24 bases lying between them. Germline-derived CDR1 and CDR2 are SGHAT and FQNNGV. CDR3 size: 18 residues. In DNA form, the CDR3 reads TGTGCCAGCAGCCTCTCCCCTTCCCGGGACGGGGAATCCTACGAGCAGTACTTC. Amino acids: CASSLSPSRDGESYEQYF.

CDR3 sequence (DNA): TGTGCCAGCAGCTTGGGGGATTACTACGAGCAGTACTTC. This translates into CASSLGDYYEQYF. V gene TRBV3-1 (or the pseudogene TRBV3-2) combines with J gene TRBJ2-7; TRBD1 or TRBD2 may be the D gene (5 bases each). Trimming pared 5 bases from V and 3 bases from J, leaving 11 bases between. This CDR3 has 13 residues. CDR1 is LGHDT, CDR2 YNNKEL, per germline (reference sequence).

The V call is TRBV12-3 or TRBV12-4, the J call TRBJ1-1; no clear D gene. Trimming cost V 3 bases and J 1 base, with 3 bases left between them. The CDR3 runs to 12 residues. The CDR3 bases are TGTGCCAGCAGTTTTACGAACACTGAAGCTTTCTTT. This encodes CASSFTNTEAFF.

The chain combines TRBV3-1 (or the pseudogene TRBV3-2) with TRBJ1-6; D possibly corresponds to TRBD1 (5 bases). In germline, CDR1 is LGHDT, CDR2 YNNKEL (reference sequence). Trimming cost V 1 base and J 11 bases, with 12 bases left between them. This CDR3 contains 14 residues. The CDR3 spells CASSQASGWAPLHF. DNA for the CDR3: TGTGCCAGCAGCCAAGCGTCAGGGTGGGCACCCCTCCACTTT.

The chain employs TRBV6-5 and TRBJ2-7; TRBD2 aligns across 13 bases. The junction had 8 bases not matched to a gene; V was cut back by 6 bases and J by 6 bases. The germline gives CDR1 MNHEY, CDR2 SVGAGI. The CDR3 has 15 amino acids. CDR3 nucleotide sequence: TGTGCCAGCAGCCCCGGGACTAGCGGGATTGGCGAGCAGTACTTC. It specifies CASSPGTSGIGEQYF.

This clone turned up a few times. The chain combines TRBV6-6 with TRBJ1-6; D might be TRBD1 (5 bases). Germline V gene sequence: CDR1 MNHNY, CDR2 SVGAGI (reference sequence). The CDR3 spans 15 residues. Trimming took 7 bases from V and 5 from J, leaving 15 bases between them. CDR3: CASTTPGLNNSPLHF. DNA for the CDR3: TGTGCCAGCACCACCCCGGGACTAAATAATTCACCCCTCCACTTT.